The 7 T cell receptor beta chains below come from one sample, sequenced in a study of T cell responses to AZD1222 COVID-19 vaccine (dated by TCRdb to the early 2020s). The meaning of the sample's time point label: baseline before first vaccination. The library was produced with the immunoSEQ multiplex PCR assay. In TCRdb, the immuneACCESS table is reduced to in-frame sequences with V and J assigned. These tables do not hold every clone; where another copy was compared, an unresolved V gene accounts for under half, and the others remain unexplained. The table for this sample lists about 140,000 clones; about 91% of them were counted only once. The ten largest clones take up around 2.3% of the sample. The sample in question was peripheral blood, obtained on day 0 of AZD1222 vaccination. These TCRs come from an adult in good health.

The V gene is TRBV4-2, the J gene TRBJ2-5, with 11 positions matching TRBD2. With 5 bases clipped from V and 5 bases from J, the junction kept 4 bases outside the gene matches. The germline gives CDR1 LGHNA, CDR2 YNFKEQ. The CDR3 spans 14 residues. The CDR3, as DNA: TGTGCCAGCAGCACCGGGACTAGCGGCGAGACCCAGTACTTC. Its translation is CASSTGTSGETQYF.

The gene calls are TRBV7-8 and TRBJ2-2; 9 nucleotides align to TRBD2. Per the germline V gene, CDR1 is SGHVS and CDR2 is FQNEAQ. The CDR3 extends over 15 amino acids. V shed 6 bases, J shed 4 bases, and the junction held 6 bases outside the gene matches. The CDR3 nucleotides read TGTGCCAGCAGGTTTAGCGGGAGTACCACCGGGGAGCTGTTTTTT. Translation gives CASRFSGSTTGELFF.

The chain employs TRBV5-1 and TRBJ1-1; a possible D gene is TRBD1 (6 bases). The CDR3 consists of 14 residues. Trimming shortened V by 0 bases and J by 8 bases, and 14 bases separated the two germline ends. CDR1 SGHRS and CDR2 YFSETQ come from the germline V gene. CDR3 sequence: CASSLADSLGEAFF. The CDR3 DNA reads as TGCGCCAGCAGCTTGGCGGACAGCCTTGGGGAAGCTTTCTTT.

V is TRBV27 and J is TRBJ2-1, with D maybe TRBD2 (5 bases). CDR1 and CDR2 (germline): MNHEY, SMNVEV (reference sequence). The V end was cut by 6 bases, the J end by 4 bases, with 19 bases between. This CDR3 is built from 16 residues. CDR3 DNA: TGTGCCAGCAGGTTTATTAGCGAGTCCGTATACAATGAGCAGTTCTTC. Translating it yields CASRFISESVYNEQFF.

J is TRBJ2-2 and V is TRBV7-3; 11 bases are a match to TRBD1. Per the germline V gene, CDR1 is SGHTA and CDR2 is FQGTGA. The V gene end was trimmed by 3 bases and the J gene end by 7 bases; junction bases not matched to a gene: 7. CDR3 length: 16 amino acids. CDR3 sequence reads: CASSFFGTGGFGELFF. CDR3 DNA: TGTGCCAGCAGCTTTTTCGGGACAGGGGGTTTCGGGGAGCTGTTTTTT.

This rearrangement joins TRBV3-1 (or the pseudogene TRBV3-2) to TRBJ1-6; D might be TRBD1 (6 bases). Germline V lookup: CDR1 LGHDT, CDR2 YNNKEL (reference sequence). This CDR3 has 16 amino acids. The V and J ends lost 3 bases and 10 bases respectively, with 19 bases between them. CDR3 nucleotide sequence: TGTGCCAGCAGCCAGGGTTACACGGGAGGGGGATCACCCCTCCACTTT. Its protein product is CASSQGYTGGGSPLHF.

The CDR3 nucleotides read TGTGCCAGCACCAAACAGGGCTGGGACGATGGCTACACCTTC. It is translated as CASTKQGWDDGYTF. The chain recombines TRBV7-8 with TRBJ1-2; D may be TRBD1 (6 bases). Germline V lookup: CDR1 SGHVS, CDR2 FQNEAQ. The length of the CDR3 is 14 residues. The V and J ends lost 7 bases and 6 bases respectively, with 18 bases between them.